The rows below give T cell receptor beta chains drawn from one sample of a study of cytomegalovirus exposure and HLA in healthy donors. Only in-frame clones appear in the TCRdb table, and some are missing; sequencing was by immunoSEQ multiplex PCR. The table lists 120,000 or so clones, roughly two thirds of them singletons. Material for sequencing was PBMCs. Source of these receptors: a man aged 30 to 45 in good health and CMV-seropositive. The CDR3 runs from the conserved cysteine through the conserved F or W. The D gene is left open where the match is weak. Size is stated for part of the rows, as once, few or many counts, or as a class when the clone is expanded.

clone_size,d_call,v_call,j_call,cdr3_nt,cdr3_aa
-,-,TRBV15,TRBJ2-4,TGTGCCACCAGCAGAGTACAGGCGACGCTGGACATTCAGTACTTC,CATSRVQATLDIQYF
-,-,TRBV2,TRBJ2-7,TGTGCCAGCAGTGCCCGCAGGCAGGCCTACGAGCAGTACTTC,CASSARRQAYEQYF
-,-,TRBV14,TRBJ2-1,TGTGCCAGCAGCCAAGATCGGCGGCCTGGGCAGTTCTTC,CASSQDRRPGQFF
-,TRBD2,TRBV9,TRBJ2-7,TGTGCCAGCAGCGTAAGCGGGAGGCTGGATGAGCAGTACTTC,CASSVSGRLDEQYF
-,TRBD1,TRBV7-9,TRBJ1-2,TGTGCCAGCAGCTTAGCGGGTGACAGGGGACGATATTATGGCTACACCTTC,CASSLAGDRGRYYGYTF
once,-,TRBV10-3,TRBJ2-5,TGTGCCATAAAACCCGGGACTGGTCAAGAGACCCAGTACTTC,CAIKPGTGQETQYF
-,-,TRBV28,TRBJ1-1,TGTGCCAGCAGTTCCCCAGGGCCCTACACTGAAGCTTTCTTT,CASSSPGPYTEAFF
-,-,TRBV7-6,TRBJ2-1,TGTGCCAGCAGCAAAACAAGAAGCGGTACCTACAATGAGCAGTTCTTC,CASSKTRSGTYNEQFF
once,-,TRBV4-2,TRBJ2-3,TGTGCCAGCACTAGGGACGGTGGGGGCCCCGCAGATACGCAGTATTTT,CASTRDGGGPADTQYF
-,-,TRBV5-1,TRBJ2-5,TGCGCCAGCAGCTTGCAGGGTATTGCTAGCGCCGCGGGAGAGACCCAGTACTTC,CASSLQGIASAAGETQYF
-,-,TRBV5-6,TRBJ1-1,TGTGCCAGCAGCTTGGCCACAGAACTGATGAACACTGAAGCTTTCTTT,CASSLATELMNTEAFF
few,-,TRBV6-4,TRBJ2-3,TGTGCCAGCAGCCTTTCGGAGGGCACAGATACGCAGTATTTT,CASSLSEGTDTQYF
-,TRBD1,TRBV25-1,TRBJ1-3,TGTGCCAGCAGTGAACCAGGGGGCAAAAACACCATATATTTT,CASSEPGGKNTIYF
-,TRBD2,TRBV19,TRBJ2-5,TGTGCTAGTAGTTTGAGCCATGGGACTAGCGGGACTAGGATGGAGACCCAGTACTTC,CASSLSHGTSGTRMETQYF
once,-,TRBV5-1,TRBJ2-3,TGCGCCAGCAGCTTCCCCTCTAGCACAGATACGCAGTATTTT,CASSFPSSTDTQYF
-,TRBD1,TRBV19,TRBJ1-1,TGTGCCAGTAGGGACAGGAGATACACTGAAGCTTTCTTT,CASRDRRYTEAFF
-,-,TRBV18,TRBJ2-4,TGTGCCAGCTCACCAAGGATTGGGGGGAGCAAAAACATTCAGTACTTC,CASSPRIGGSKNIQYF
-,-,TRBV28,TRBJ1-3,TGTGCCAGCAGTTTATGGGGGACACTCGGAGACACCATATATTTT,CASSLWGTLGDTIYF
-,-,TRBV29-1,TRBJ2-4,TGCAGCGTTGAGGGCACTAGCTCCGCCAAAAACATTCAGTACTTC,CSVEGTSSAKNIQYF
few,TRBD2,TRBV6-6,TRBJ2-1,TGTGCCAGCGGATATAGCGGGATGCACTACAATGAGCAGTTCTTC,CASGYSGMHYNEQFF
-,-,TRBV5-1,TRBJ2-3,TGCGCCAGCTCAGACCAGGGGCTGCGGGCAGATACGCAGTATTTT,CASSDQGLRADTQYF
-,TRBD2,TRBV5-1,TRBJ2-3,TGCGCCAGCAGCTTGGACCCTAGCGGGGGTTCAGATACGCAGTATTTT,CASSLDPSGGSDTQYF
-,-,TRBV7-2,TRBJ2-5,TGTGCCAGCAGCTCTCCCCCCTCGTCCCAGTACTTC,CASSSPPSSQYF
few,TRBD1,TRBV28,TRBJ1-2,TGTGCCAGCAGTTTAGCCCGGGACAGACCGTCCTATGGCTACACCTTC,CASSLARDRPSYGYTF
-,TRBD1,TRBV5-1,TRBJ1-4,TGCGCCAGCAGATTGGGACAGCAAAATGAAAAACTGTTTTTT,CASRLGQQNEKLFF
-,TRBD2,TRBV5-4,TRBJ2-3,TGTGCCAGCAGCTCCCGGACTAGCGGGAGCCCAGATACGCAGTATTTT,CASSSRTSGSPDTQYF
-,TRBD1,TRBV12-5,TRBJ2-7,TGTGCTAGTGCCCCGGGACAGTTCTCCTACGAGCAGTACTTC,CASAPGQFSYEQYF
-,-,TRBV6-6,TRBJ2-7,TGTGCCAGCAGTTTCAGCGGTGATAGCTCCTACGAGCAGTACTTC,CASSFSGDSSYEQYF
-,-,TRBV2,TRBJ2-1,TGTGCCAGCAGGCGGGACGGGGATGAGCAGTTCTTC,CASRRDGDEQFF
-,-,TRBV10-3,TRBJ1-1,TGTGCCATCAGGCGGGGGGAGGGGAACACTGAAGCTTTCTTT,CAIRRGEGNTEAFF
-,-,TRBV6-5,TRBJ1-1,TGTGCCAGCAGGCCGTCGGGAGAGAACACTGAAGCTTTCTTT,CASRPSGENTEAFF
-,-,TRBV4-1,TRBJ1-2,TGCGCCAGCAGCCACGACGTGGGACTCTCAGACTATGGCTACACCTTC,CASSHDVGLSDYGYTF
-,-,TRBV18,TRBJ2-2,TGTGCCAGCTCATACAGGGCCATGAACACCGGGGAGCTGTTTTTT,CASSYRAMNTGELFF
-,TRBD2,TRBV2,TRBJ2-1,TGTGCCAGCACTTTAGGACTAGCGGGTGGGGTGGACTCCTACAATGAGCAGTTCTTC,CASTLGLAGGVDSYNEQFF
-,-,TRBV11-3,TRBJ2-1,TGTGCCAGCAGCTTTAGCGGAATCAATGAGCAGTTCTTC,CASSFSGINEQFF
-,-,TRBV4-1,TRBJ2-7,TGCGCCAGCAGCCAAGACCACCCACGGACTGACGACTACGAGCAGTACTTC,CASSQDHPRTDDYEQYF
-,-,TRBV18,TRBJ1-1,TGTGCCAGCTCACCATCTCAGTGGTTGGACACTGAAGCTTTCTTT,CASSPSQWLDTEAFF
once,TRBD2,TRBV4-1,TRBJ2-1,TGCGCCAGCAGCTCCCGCATGGGAGGGTCCTACAATGAGCAGTTCTTC,CASSSRMGGSYNEQFF
-,TRBD2,TRBV30,TRBJ2-7,TGTGCCTGGACCGGGACTAGCGGGTGGGAGCAGTACTTC,CAWTGTSGWEQYF
-,TRBD2,TRBV7-2,TRBJ2-1,TGTGCCAGCAGCTCGGGACTAGCCGGTTTACATGAGCAGTTCTTC,CASSSGLAGLHEQFF
few,TRBD1,TRBV6-5,TRBJ1-2,TGTGCCAGCAGTTATGGGGGACAGGGGTATGGCTACACCTTC,CASSYGGQGYGYTF
-,TRBD2,TRBV7-3,TRBJ2-5,TGTGCCAGCAGCTCGGGCAGCGGGGCCCAAGAGACCCAGTACTTC,CASSSGSGAQETQYF
-,-,TRBV2,TRBJ2-7,TGTGCCAGCAGTGACCACTACGAGCAGTACTTC,CASSDHYEQYF
-,-,TRBV30,TRBJ2-5,TGTGCCTGGAGTCCCCCAGGGGAGACCCAGTACTTC,CAWSPPGETQYF
-,TRBD2,TRBV12-5,TRBJ2-3,TGTGCTAGTGGCCCAGGGACTAGCGGGTCGACAGATACGCAGTATTTT,CASGPGTSGSTDTQYF
-,-,TRBV29-1,TRBJ2-1,TGCAGCGTTGTCGGGCGGGATTACAATGAGCAGTTCTTC,CSVVGRDYNEQFF
-,-,TRBV18,TRBJ2-1,TGTGCCAGCTCACCGCAAGAATACAACTACAATGAGCAGTTCTTC,CASSPQEYNYNEQFF
few,TRBD2,TRBV6-1,TRBJ2-3,TGTGCCAGCAGTGGCTTGGAATGGACTAGCGGCTTCACAGATACGCAGTATTTT,CASSGLEWTSGFTDTQYF
-,-,TRBV6-1,TRBJ1-1,TGTGCCAGCAGGTTGGCGGGGGGGACTGAAGCTTTCTTT,CASRLAGGTEAFF
-,-,TRBV5-1,TRBJ2-7,TGCGCCAGCAGCTTCGAGGGTACCGACGAGCAGTACTTC,CASSFEGTDEQYF
once,TRBD2,TRBV18,TRBJ2-2,TGTGCCAGCTCACTAGGACTAGCACGAAACACCGGGGAGCTGTTTTTT,CASSLGLARNTGELFF
few,TRBD2,TRBV5-4,TRBJ2-5,TGTGCCAGCAGCTTACCGCGGGAGGGCCAAGAGACCCAGTACTTC,CASSLPREGQETQYF
-,-,TRBV7-8,TRBJ2-6,TGTGCCAGCAGCCTGATAGAAACTGGGGCCAACGTCCTGACTTTC,CASSLIETGANVLTF
-,TRBD2,TRBV30,TRBJ2-3,TGTGCCTGGAGGTACAGCGGGAGGGTAATTAGCACAGATACGCAGTATTTT,CAWRYSGRVISTDTQYF